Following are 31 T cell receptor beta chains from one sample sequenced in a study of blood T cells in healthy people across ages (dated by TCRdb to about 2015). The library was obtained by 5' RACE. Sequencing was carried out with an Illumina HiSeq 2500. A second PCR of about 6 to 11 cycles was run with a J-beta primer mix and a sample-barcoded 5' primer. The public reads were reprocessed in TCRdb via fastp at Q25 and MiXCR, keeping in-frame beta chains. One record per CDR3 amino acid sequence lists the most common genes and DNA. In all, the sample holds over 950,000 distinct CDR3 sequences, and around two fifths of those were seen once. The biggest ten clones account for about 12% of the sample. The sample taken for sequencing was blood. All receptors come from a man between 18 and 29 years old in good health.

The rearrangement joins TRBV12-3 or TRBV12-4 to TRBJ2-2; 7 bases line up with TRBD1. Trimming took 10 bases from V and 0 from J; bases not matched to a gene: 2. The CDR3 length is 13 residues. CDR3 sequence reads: CATDRTNTGELFF. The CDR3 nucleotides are TGTGCCACGGACAGGACGAACACCGGGGAGCTGTTTTTT.

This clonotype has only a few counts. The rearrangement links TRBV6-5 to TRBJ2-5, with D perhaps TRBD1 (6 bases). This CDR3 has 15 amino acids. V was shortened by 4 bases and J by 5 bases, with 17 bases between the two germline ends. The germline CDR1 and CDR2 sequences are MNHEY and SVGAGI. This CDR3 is CASSSSYRDMETQYF. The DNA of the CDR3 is TGTGCCAGCAGTTCGAGCTACCGGGACATGGAGACCCAGTACTTC.

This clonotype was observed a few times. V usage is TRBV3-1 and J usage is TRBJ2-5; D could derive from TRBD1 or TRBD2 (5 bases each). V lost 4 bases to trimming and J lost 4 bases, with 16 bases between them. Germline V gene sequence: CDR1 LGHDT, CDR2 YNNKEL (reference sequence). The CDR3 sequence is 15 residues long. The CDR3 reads CASSPLMGDGETQYF. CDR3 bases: TGTGCCAGCAGCCCGCTAATGGGGGATGGAGAGACCCAGTACTTC.

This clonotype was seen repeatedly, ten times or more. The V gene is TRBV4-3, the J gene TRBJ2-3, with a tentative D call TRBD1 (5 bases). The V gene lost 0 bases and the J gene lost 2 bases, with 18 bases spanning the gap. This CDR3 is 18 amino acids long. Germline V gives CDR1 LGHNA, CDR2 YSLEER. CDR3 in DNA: TGCGCCAGCAGCCAAGATTGGGGCAGCAGAAGGTACACAGATACGCAGTATTTT. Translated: CASSQDWGSRRYTDTQYF.

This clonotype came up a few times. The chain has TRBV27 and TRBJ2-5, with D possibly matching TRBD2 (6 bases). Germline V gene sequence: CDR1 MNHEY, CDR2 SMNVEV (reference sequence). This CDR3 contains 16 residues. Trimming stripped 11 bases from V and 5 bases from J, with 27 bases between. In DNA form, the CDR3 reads TGTGCCTCAGCGGGCTCCCCGTTAAGAATTTGGGAGACCCAGTACTTC. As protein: CASAGSPLRIWETQYF.

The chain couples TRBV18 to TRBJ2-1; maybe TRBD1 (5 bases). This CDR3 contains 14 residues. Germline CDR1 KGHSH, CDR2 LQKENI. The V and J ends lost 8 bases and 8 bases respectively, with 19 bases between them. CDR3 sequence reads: CASHGADHLYEQFF. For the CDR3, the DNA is TGTGCCAGCCATGGGGCGGACCATCTATATGAGCAGTTCTTC.

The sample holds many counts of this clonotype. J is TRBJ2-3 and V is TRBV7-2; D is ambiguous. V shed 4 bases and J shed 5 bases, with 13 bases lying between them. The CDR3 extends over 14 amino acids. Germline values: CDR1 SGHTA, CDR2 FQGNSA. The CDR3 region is CASSSKDGRDTQYF. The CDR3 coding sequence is TGTGCCAGCAGCTCGAAAGACGGCAGAGATACGCAGTATTTT.

CDR3 sequence (DNA): TGCAGTGCTAGACCTCGGACAGGAGTAAACTATGGCTACACCTTC. It encodes CSARPRTGVNYGYTF. V gene TRBV20-1 combines with J gene TRBJ1-2, with 7 bases fitting TRBD1. Germline V gene sequence: CDR1 DFQATT, CDR2 SNEGSKA (reference sequence). The CDR3 totals 15 residues. V lost 2 bases and J lost 2; bases outside the gene matches: 8.

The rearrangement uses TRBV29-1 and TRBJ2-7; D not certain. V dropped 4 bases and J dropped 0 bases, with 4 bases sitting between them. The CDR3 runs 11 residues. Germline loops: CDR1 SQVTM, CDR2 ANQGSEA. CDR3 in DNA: TGCAGCGTTGTTGGCTCCTACGAGCAGTACTTC. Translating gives CSVVGSYEQYF.

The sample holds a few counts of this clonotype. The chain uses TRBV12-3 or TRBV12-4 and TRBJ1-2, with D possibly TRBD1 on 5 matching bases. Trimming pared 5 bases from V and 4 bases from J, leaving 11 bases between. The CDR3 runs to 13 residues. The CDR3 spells CASSLRQLYGYTF. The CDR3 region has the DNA TGTGCCAGCAGTCTTCGACAGCTCTATGGCTACACCTTC.

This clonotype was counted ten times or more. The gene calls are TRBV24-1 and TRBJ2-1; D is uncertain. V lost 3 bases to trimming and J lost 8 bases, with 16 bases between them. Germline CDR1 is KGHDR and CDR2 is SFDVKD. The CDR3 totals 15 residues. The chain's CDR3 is CATSDKGGLWDEQFF. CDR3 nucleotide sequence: TGTGCCACCAGTGATAAAGGTGGATTATGGGATGAGCAGTTCTTC.

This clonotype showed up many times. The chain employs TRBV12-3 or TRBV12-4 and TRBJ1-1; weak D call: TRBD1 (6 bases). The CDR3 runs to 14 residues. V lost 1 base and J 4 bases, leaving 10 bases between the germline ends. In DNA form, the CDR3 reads TGTGCCAGCAGTTTAGACAGGGTGGGCACTGAAGCTTTCTTT. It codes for CASSLDRVGTEAFF.

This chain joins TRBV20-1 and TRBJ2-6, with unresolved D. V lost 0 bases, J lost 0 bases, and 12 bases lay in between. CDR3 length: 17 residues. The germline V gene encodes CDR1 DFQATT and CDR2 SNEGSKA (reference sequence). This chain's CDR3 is CSARDRLTRSGANVLTF. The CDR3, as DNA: TGCAGTGCTAGAGATAGACTCACCCGCTCTGGGGCCAACGTCCTGACTTTC.

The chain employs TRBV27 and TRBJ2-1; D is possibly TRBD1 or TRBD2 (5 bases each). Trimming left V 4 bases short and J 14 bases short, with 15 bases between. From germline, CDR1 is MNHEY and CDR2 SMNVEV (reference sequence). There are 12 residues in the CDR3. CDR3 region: CASSYSAGGEFF. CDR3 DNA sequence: TGTGCCAGCAGTTACTCGGCTGGGGGTGAGTTCTTC.

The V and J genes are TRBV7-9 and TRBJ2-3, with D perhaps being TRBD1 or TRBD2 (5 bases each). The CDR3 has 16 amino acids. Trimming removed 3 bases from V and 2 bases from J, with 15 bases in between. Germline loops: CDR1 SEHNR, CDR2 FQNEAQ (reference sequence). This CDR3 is CASSFVRRDPTDTQYF. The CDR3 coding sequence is TGTGCCAGCAGCTTCGTGAGACGGGACCCCACAGATACGCAGTATTTT.

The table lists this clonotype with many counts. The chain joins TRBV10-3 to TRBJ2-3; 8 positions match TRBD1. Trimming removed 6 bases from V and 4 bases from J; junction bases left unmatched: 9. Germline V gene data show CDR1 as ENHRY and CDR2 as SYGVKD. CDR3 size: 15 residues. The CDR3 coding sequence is TGTGCCATCAGCGTCCGGGACAGGAATTCAGATACGCAGTATTTT. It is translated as CAISVRDRNSDTQYF.

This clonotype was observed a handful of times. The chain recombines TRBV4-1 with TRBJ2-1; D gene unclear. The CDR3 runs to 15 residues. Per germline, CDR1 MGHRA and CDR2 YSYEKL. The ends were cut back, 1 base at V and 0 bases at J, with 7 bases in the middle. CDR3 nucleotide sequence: TGCGCCAGCAGCCAAGGAGCAACCTCCTACAATGAGCAGTTCTTC. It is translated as CASSQGATSYNEQFF.

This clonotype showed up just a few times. The CDR3 sequence: CASHGRGKDYGYTF. For the CDR3, the DNA is TGTGCCAGCCACGGGAGGGGAAAGGACTATGGCTACACCTTC. This chain connects TRBV7-2 to TRBJ1-2, with D possibly being TRBD1 (5 bases). V lost 8 bases to trimming and J lost 3 bases, with 16 bases between them. CDR1 is SGHTA, CDR2 FQGNSA, per germline. The CDR3 consists of 14 residues.

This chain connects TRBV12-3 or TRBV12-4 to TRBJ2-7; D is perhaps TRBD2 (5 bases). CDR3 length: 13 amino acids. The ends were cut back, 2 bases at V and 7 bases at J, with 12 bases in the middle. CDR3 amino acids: CASSLHGSNEQYF. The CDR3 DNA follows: TGTGCCAGCAGTTTACATGGGAGCAATGAGCAGTACTTC.

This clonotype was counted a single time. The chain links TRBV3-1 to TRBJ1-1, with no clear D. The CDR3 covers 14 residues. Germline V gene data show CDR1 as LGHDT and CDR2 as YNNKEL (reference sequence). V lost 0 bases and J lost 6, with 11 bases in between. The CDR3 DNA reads TGTGCCAGCAGCCAAGAAGGGTCCGGGTCTGAAGCTTTCTTT. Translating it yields CASSQEGSGSEAFF.

The CDR3 DNA reads as TGTGCCAGCAGCGTGAAAGAGTCCGGAAACACCATATATTTT. Residues: CASSVKESGNTIYF. This rearrangement joins TRBV9 to TRBJ1-3, with unresolved D. The CDR3 runs 14 residues. The ends were cut back, 2 bases at V and 4 bases at J, with 10 bases in the middle. Germline assignment: CDR1 SGDLS and CDR2 YYNGEE.

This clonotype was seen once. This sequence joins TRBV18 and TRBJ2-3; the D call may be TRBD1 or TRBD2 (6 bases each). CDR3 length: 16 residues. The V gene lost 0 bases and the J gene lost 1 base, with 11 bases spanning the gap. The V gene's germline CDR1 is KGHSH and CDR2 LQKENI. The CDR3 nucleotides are TGTGCCAGCTCACCACCTAGGGGGGTTGGCACAGATACGCAGTATTTT. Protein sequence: CASSPPRGVGTDTQYF.

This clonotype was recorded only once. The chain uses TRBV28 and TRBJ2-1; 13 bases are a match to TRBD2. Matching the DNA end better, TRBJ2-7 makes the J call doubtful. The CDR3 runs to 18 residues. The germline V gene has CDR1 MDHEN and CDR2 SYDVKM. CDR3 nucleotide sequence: TGTGCCAGCAGTTTATCCACTAGCGGGGGGGCCTTTTACAATGAGCAGTACTTC. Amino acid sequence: CASSLSTSGGAFYNEQYF.

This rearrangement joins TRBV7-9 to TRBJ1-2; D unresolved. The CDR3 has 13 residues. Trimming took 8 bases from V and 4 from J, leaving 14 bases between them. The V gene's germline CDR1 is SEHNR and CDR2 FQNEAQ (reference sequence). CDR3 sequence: CASSPIVGYGYTF. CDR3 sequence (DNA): TGTGCCAGCTCCCCCATTGTGGGCTATGGCTACACCTTC.

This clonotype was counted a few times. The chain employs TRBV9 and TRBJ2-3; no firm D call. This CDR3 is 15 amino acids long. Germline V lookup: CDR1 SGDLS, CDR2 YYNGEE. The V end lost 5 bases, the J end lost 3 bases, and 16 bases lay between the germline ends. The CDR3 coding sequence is TGTGCCAGCAGTCCCCGCGGCAGCTTGACAGATACGCAGTATTTT. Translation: CASSPRGSLTDTQYF.

CDR3 coding DNA: TGTGCCTGGAGCTCGGACAGCAATTCACCCCTCCACTTT. This encodes CAWSSDSNSPLHF. J is TRBJ1-6 and V is TRBV30; a weak D match, TRBD1 (6 bases). V was trimmed by 3 bases and J by 7 bases, leaving 10 bases between them. Germline V lookup: CDR1 GTSNPN, CDR2 SVGIG (reference sequence). This CDR3 region has 13 residues.

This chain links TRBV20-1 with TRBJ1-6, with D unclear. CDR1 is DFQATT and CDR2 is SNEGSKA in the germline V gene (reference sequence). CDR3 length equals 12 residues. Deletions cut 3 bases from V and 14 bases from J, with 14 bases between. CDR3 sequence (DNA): TGCAGTGCTAGCCGTAAGCTACGGGCCCTCCACTTT. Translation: CSASRKLRALHF.

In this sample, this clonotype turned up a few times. CDR3 residues: CASRLLVGTEAFF. The DNA of the CDR3 is TGTGCCAGCAGGTTATTGGTGGGCACTGAAGCTTTCTTT. This chain joins TRBV6-2 or TRBV6-3 and TRBJ1-1; D remains ambiguous. The CDR3 has 13 amino acids. The V end was cut by 6 bases, the J end by 4 bases, with 12 bases between. Germline assignment: CDR1 MNHEY and CDR2 SVGEGT.

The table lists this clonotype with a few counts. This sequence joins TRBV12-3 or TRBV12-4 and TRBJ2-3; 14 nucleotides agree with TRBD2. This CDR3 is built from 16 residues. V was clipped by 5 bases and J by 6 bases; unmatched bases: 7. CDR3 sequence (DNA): TGTGCCAGCAGTGTGACTAGCGGGGGGGGATCCGATACGCAGTATTTT. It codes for CASSVTSGGGSDTQYF.

The CDR3 nucleotides are TGTGCCAGCAGCGATATGACTAGCGGGGATCTCACAGATACGCAGTATTTT. Encoded protein: CASSDMTSGDLTDTQYF. The V call is TRBV5-6, the J call TRBJ2-3, with 11 positions matching TRBD2. The CDR3 spans 17 residues. The germline V gene encodes CDR1 SGHDT and CDR2 YYEEEE. The junction had 9 bases not matched to a gene; V was cut back by 4 bases and J by 2 bases.

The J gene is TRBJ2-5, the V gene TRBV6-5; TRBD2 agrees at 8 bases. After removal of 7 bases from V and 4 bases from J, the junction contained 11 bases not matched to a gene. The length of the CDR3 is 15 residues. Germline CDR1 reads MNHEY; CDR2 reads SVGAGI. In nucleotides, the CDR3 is TGTGCCAGCAAAGAAGCGGGAGTAAGCGTAGAGACCCAGTACTTC. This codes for CASKEAGVSVETQYF.